This entry describes one T cell receptor (beta chain). Sequencing was performed with immunoSEQ multiplex PCR; in TCRdb, only in-frame clones are kept and a portion is missing. The sample holds a few million clones, approximately 95% seen once. The sample originates from a study of shared clonotypes between healthy human individuals. This CDR3 region has 17 residues. CDR1 SGHRS and CDR2 YFSETQ come from the germline V gene. Trimming removed 5 bases at V and 0 bases at J, with 19 bases between. The V call is TRBV5-1, the J call TRBJ2-3; D perhaps matches TRBD1 (6 bases). Sequencing was carried out using naive CD4+ T cells from PBMCs. Subset defined: CD45RA+ positively selected. The sequence was obtained from a young man in good health. Some clones in this sample may be carry-over from other donors' samples. DNA for the CDR3: TGCGCCAGCAGTAGGCCCCAGGGGCCAGCAAGCACAGATACGCAGTATTTT. Amino acids: CASSRPQGPASTDTQYF.